The clone carrying this TCR beta chain turned up a few times. Its antigen is not known. V shed 3 bases and J 5 bases; nucleotides not matched to a gene: 8. This CDR3 has 15 amino acids. Germline-derived CDR1 and CDR2 are SGHKS and YYEKEE (reference sequence). TCRdb called the reads again in MiXCR, with one record for every CDR3 protein. The sample lists about 770,000 distinct CDR3 sequences; just under 30% were seen once. This specimen belongs to a study of T cell repertoires in cytomegalovirus infection. Turning to the study itself: It was recently identified HLA-C-restricted and well-studied HLA-B-restricted CMV epitopes that the study used. Public TCR beta signatures marked donors with CMV infection and the matching HLA. Study outcomes and limitations: Public TCR beta family frequency separated CMV-and-HLA carriers, including in an independent cohort.

Sample: cultured CD8+ T cells from PBMCs, taken from culture after CMV antigen stimulation. The sequence came from a human donor in good health (CMV status not recorded). Some clones in this sample may be carry-over from other donors' samples. V and J are TRBV5-5 and TRBJ2-7, with 10 bases identical to TRBD1. The CDR3 reads CASSSPGTGENEQYV. Written as DNA, the CDR3 is TGTGCCAGCAGCTCCCCTGGGACAGGGGAAAACGAGCAGTACGTC.